The next 31 T cell receptor beta chains were all read from a single sample in a study of T cell changes during pregnancy in multiple sclerosis (dated by TCRdb to between 2018 and 2020). Library generation was performed with the immunoSEQ multiplex PCR assay. Held by TCRdb, this immuneACCESS table contains in-frame sequences only and omits some clones. Under half of the omission traces to an unresolved V gene where checked; the cause of the rest is unknown. The sample includes 55,000 to 70,000 clones, with around 89% observed a single time. More than 1.5% of the sample is taken by the ten largest. The sample was peripheral blood, taken after pregnancy. The receptors shown here come from a female donor with multiple sclerosis, enrolled in a pregnancy study.

The chain recombines TRBV5-4 with TRBJ2-7; a possible D gene is TRBD1 (5 bases). The V gene lost 0 bases and the J gene lost 2 bases, with 12 bases spanning the gap. Germline V gene sequence: CDR1 SGHNT, CDR2 YYREEE (reference sequence). CDR3 length: 15 amino acids. This chain's CDR3 is CASSLDGAPTYEQYF. The DNA for the CDR3 is TGTGCCAGCAGCTTGGATGGGGCACCTACCTACGAGCAGTACTTC.

This chain uses TRBV28 with TRBJ1-1, with D possibly being TRBD1 (5 bases). V was pared by 10 bases and J by 5 bases, with 23 bases between. Germline values: CDR1 MDHEN, CDR2 SYDVKM. This CDR3 region has 15 residues. The DNA of the CDR3 is TGTGCCACCCTCGGGGGTGACGACCGGAATACTGAAGCTTTCTTT. It translates to CATLGGDDRNTEAFF.

In this sample, this clone turned up a few times. This chain uses TRBV18 with TRBJ1-4, with 7 bases that match TRBD1. V gave up 5 bases and J gave up 8 bases; unmatched junction bases: 14. Germline lookup yields CDR1 KGHSH and CDR2 LQKENI. The CDR3 has 16 residues. This CDR3 reads CASSAPRSRGQEKLFF. The CDR3 nucleotides are TGTGCCAGCTCAGCTCCCCGCTCAAGGGGGCAAGAAAAACTGTTTTTT.

The chain carries TRBV15 and TRBJ1-1; 8 bases match TRBD1. CDR1 is LNHNV, CDR2 YYDKDF, per germline (reference sequence). After removal of 6 bases from V and 6 bases from J, the junction contained 9 bases not matched to a gene. The CDR3 has 14 amino acids. The CDR3 DNA follows: TGTGCCACCAGGGTCAACAGGGGGGTCTCTGAAGCTTTCTTT. Translating gives CATRVNRGVSEAFF. Based on the CDR3 plus reference TRBV15 and TRBJ1-1, the full variable domain is DAMVIQNPRYQVTQFGKPVTLSCSQTLNHNVMYWYQQKSSQAPKLLFHYYDKDFNNEADTPDNFQSRRPNTSFCFLDIRSPGLGDTAMYLCATRVNRGVSEAFFGQGTRLTVV.

This rearrangement joins TRBV2 to TRBJ1-4, with D possibly matching TRBD1 (5 bases). Germline CDR1 is SNHLY and CDR2 is FYNNEI. V dropped 6 bases and J dropped 7 bases, with 12 bases sitting between them. CDR3 length: 13 residues. The CDR3: CASRETAGEKLFF. The DNA of the CDR3 is TGTGCCAGCAGGGAGACAGCGGGTGAAAAACTGTTTTTT.

The chain has TRBV18 and TRBJ1-4; possible D gene TRBD1, 6 bases. V shed 4 bases and J shed 0 bases, with 9 bases lying between them. The CDR3 length is 15 residues. CDR1 and CDR2 from the germline V gene are KGHSH and LQKENI. The CDR3, as DNA: TGTGCCAGCTCACAGAGACAGGCAACTAATGAAAAACTGTTTTTT. This encodes CASSQRQATNEKLFF.

This sequence joins TRBV4-3 and TRBJ2-7; D unresolved. From germline, CDR1 is LGHNA and CDR2 YSLEER. V was cut by 0 bases and J by 0 bases, with 6 bases left in between. This CDR3 contains 14 residues. CDR3 in DNA: TGCGCCAGCAGCCAAGATCCTCTCTCCTACGAGCAGTACTTC. As protein: CASSQDPLSYEQYF.

This clone has only one observation. The V gene is TRBV5-4, the J gene TRBJ1-1; TRBD1 agrees at 8 bases. Unmatched junction bases numbered 7, after V lost 0 bases and J lost 6 bases. The CDR3 length is 15 residues. Germline CDR1 SGHNT, CDR2 YYREEE (reference sequence). The CDR3 loop is CASSLVTGVKPEAFF. The DNA for the CDR3 is TGTGCCAGCAGCTTGGTGACAGGGGTAAAGCCTGAAGCTTTCTTT.

The rearrangement links TRBV5-6 to TRBJ1-2; no clear D. From germline, CDR1 is SGHDT and CDR2 YYEEEE. This CDR3 has 15 amino acids. V lost 2 bases, J lost 5 bases, and 16 bases lay in between. CDR3 sequence (DNA): TGTGCCAGCAGCTTTAGCCCGGGAAACGGTTATGGCTACACCTTC. Translation: CASSFSPGNGYGYTF.

The gene calls are TRBV6-6 and TRBJ1-4; 7 bases are shared with TRBD1. Trimming cost V 2 bases and J 5 bases; bases outside gene matches: 5. The CDR3 runs to 15 residues. CDR1 is MNHNY, CDR2 SVGAGI, per germline (reference sequence). The CDR3 region has the DNA TGTGCCAGCAGTTACGTGACAGGGAGAAATGAAAAACTGTTTTTT. Its protein product is CASSYVTGRNEKLFF.

The rearrangement links TRBV5-1 to TRBJ1-1; D not resolved. Germline-derived CDR1 and CDR2 are SGHRS and YFSETQ. Trimming cost V 0 bases and J 13 bases, with 16 bases left between them. This CDR3 contains 13 residues. CDR3 nucleotide sequence: TGCGCCAGCAGCTTGGACAGCCCCTTAAGTGGTTTCTTT. This gives the protein CASSLDSPLSGFF.

The sample holds a few counts of this clone. The rearrangement joins TRBV11-1 to TRBJ1-2; D is possibly TRBD1 (5 bases). The CDR3 is 14 amino acids. V gave up 5 bases and J gave up 9 bases, with 19 bases separating them. Germline lookup yields CDR1 SGHAT and CDR2 FQDESV (reference sequence). Written as DNA, the CDR3 is TGTGCCAGCAGCCCAGACCGGAGACAGTCGAGCTACACCTTC. Translation: CASSPDRRQSSYTF.

This chain joins TRBV19 and TRBJ2-3; 8 nucleotides line up with TRBD1. V lost 4 bases, J lost 4 bases, and 1 base stayed unmatched. The CDR3 spans 13 residues. Germline values: CDR1 LNHDA, CDR2 SQIVND (reference sequence). For the CDR3, the DNA is TGTGCCAGTAGTACGACAGGGGCAGATACGCAGTATTTT. It yields the protein CASSTTGADTQYF.

This clone is a singleton in its sample. J is TRBJ2-3 and V is TRBV7-9; TRBD2 agrees at 9 bases. Trimming took 5 bases from V and 6 from J; bases not matched to a gene: 6. This CDR3 contains 14 residues. Germline values: CDR1 SEHNR, CDR2 FQNEAQ (reference sequence). CDR3 protein: CASSPLGLADTQYF. The CDR3 DNA reads as TGTGCCAGCAGCCCACTAGGACTAGCGGATACGCAGTATTTT. Together with reference TRBV7-9 and TRBJ2-3, the CDR3 gives the full variable domain: DTGVSQNPRHKITKRGQNVTFRCDPISEHNRLYWYRQTLGQGPEFLTYFQNEAQLEKSRLLSDRFSAERPKGSFSTLEIQRTEQGDSAMYLCASSPLGLADTQYFGPGTRLTVL.

This chain uses TRBV5-1 with TRBJ1-1; maybe TRBD1 (6 bases). V was clipped by 2 bases and J by 6 bases, with 17 bases between them. The CDR3 sequence is 15 residues long. CDR1 and CDR2 (germline): SGHRS, YFSETQ. CDR3 residues: CASSFGQTPIAEAFF. For the CDR3, the DNA is TGCGCCAGCAGCTTCGGACAGACACCAATCGCTGAAGCTTTCTTT.

V and J are TRBV21-1 and TRBJ1-3; the D call TRBD1 from the table was never checked on the DNA. TRBV21-1 is termed a pseudogene. The CDR3 is 14 residues long. The CDR3 loop is CALGGTGGRNTIYF. In DNA, the CDR3 is TGTGCCTTAGGGGGAACAGGGGGAAGGAACACCATATATTTT.

The rearrangement joins TRBV10-3 to TRBJ2-1, with TRBD1 matching over 9 bases. Trimming at V came to 7 bases and at J to 3 bases, leaving 7 bases not matched to a gene. The CDR3 runs 15 residues. Germline assignment: CDR1 ENHRY and CDR2 SYGVKD. In DNA, the CDR3 is TGTGCCATCATGACACAGGGGGCTAGCTACAATGAGCAGTTCTTC. Translated: CAIMTQGASYNEQFF.

This clone has just one count. The V call is TRBV9, the J call TRBJ1-6; maybe TRBD1 (5 bases). The V end lost 3 bases, the J end lost 8 bases, and 18 bases lay between the germline ends. The CDR3 length is 16 residues. In germline, CDR1 is SGDLS, CDR2 YYNGEE. The CDR3 is CASSGGGGNPDSPLHF. CDR3 nucleotides: TGTGCCAGCAGCGGGGGTGGGGGGAACCCTGATTCACCCCTCCACTTT.

The chain carries TRBV9 and TRBJ2-3; 7 bases are a match to TRBD2. Trimming removed 2 bases from V and 5 bases from J; junction bases left unmatched: 5. Germline V gene sequence: CDR1 SGDLS, CDR2 YYNGEE. CDR3 length: 14 amino acids. The CDR3 nucleotides are TGTGCCAGCAGCGTCGAGGCTAGCGGAGATACGCAGTATTTT. It codes for CASSVEASGDTQYF.

The CDR3 sequence: CASSDSAGGAAEQFF. CDR3 bases: TGTGCCAGCAGTGACTCCGCCGGGGGGGCCGCTGAGCAGTTCTTC. V gene TRBV6-4 combines with J gene TRBJ2-1; 8 bases are shared with TRBD2. With V trimmed by 0 bases and J by 9 bases, 7 bases remained unmatched. This CDR3 contains 15 residues. From germline, CDR1 is MRHNA and CDR2 SNTAGT.

The V call is TRBV5-1, the J call TRBJ1-2, with 9 bases fitting TRBD1. This CDR3 has 15 residues. Trimming removed 3 bases from V and 6 bases from J; junction bases left unmatched: 9. Germline V gene sequence: CDR1 SGHRS, CDR2 YFSETQ. Here the CDR3 reads CASSSTGGTGDGYTF. CDR3 DNA sequence: TGCGCCAGCAGCTCCACAGGGGGCACCGGCGATGGCTACACCTTC.

This chain connects TRBV9 to TRBJ2-1; D perhaps matches TRBD2 (5 bases). V lost 0 bases and J lost 10, with 11 bases in between. Germline CDR1 SGDLS, CDR2 YYNGEE. The CDR3 runs 13 residues. CDR3: CASSVAGVREQFF. In nucleotides, the CDR3 is TGTGCCAGCAGCGTAGCCGGGGTGAGGGAGCAGTTCTTC.

The V and J genes are TRBV6-5 and TRBJ2-7, with D unclear. V shed 7 bases and J shed 0 bases, with 10 bases lying between them. Germline V lookup: CDR1 MNHEY, CDR2 SVGAGI. The CDR3 totals 13 residues. The CDR3 region is CASTRLGSYEQYF. DNA of the CDR3: TGTGCCAGCACCAGACTTGGCTCCTACGAGCAGTACTTC.

The V and J genes are TRBV2 and TRBJ1-1; D gene unclear. The CDR3 has 11 amino acids. Germline V gene sequence: CDR1 SNHLY, CDR2 FYNNEI. V lost 3 bases, J lost 11 bases, and 10 bases lay in between. In nucleotides, the CDR3 is TGTGCCAGCAGTGACGAGAAGTACGCTTTCTTT. Translation: CASSDEKYAFF.

CDR3 sequence (DNA): TGTGCCTGGAGTGTTTTGGCAGAAGCTTTCTTT. Translation gives CAWSVLAEAFF. The rearrangement uses TRBV30 and TRBJ1-1; no clear D gene. Germline V gene sequence: CDR1 GTSNPN, CDR2 SVGIG (reference sequence). The CDR3 length is 11 residues. The ends were cut back, 0 bases at V and 8 bases at J, with 7 bases in the middle.

The V gene is TRBV2, the J gene TRBJ2-5, with TRBD1 identical over 7 bases. Trimming removed 6 bases from V and 1 base from J; junction bases left unmatched: 5. CDR1 is SNHLY and CDR2 is FYNNEI in the germline V gene. The CDR3 sequence is 14 residues long. The CDR3 sequence: CASRATGVQETQYF. CDR3 DNA sequence: TGTGCCAGCAGGGCAACAGGGGTCCAAGAGACCCAGTACTTC.

J is TRBJ2-7 and V is TRBV11-2, with a tentative D call TRBD1 (5 bases). Germline V CDR1 and CDR2: SGHAT, FQNNGV. V dropped 5 bases and J dropped 7 bases, with 9 bases sitting between them. This CDR3 region has 11 residues. This CDR3 reads CASSTKGEQYF. The CDR3 DNA is TGTGCCAGCAGCACCAAGGGGGAGCAGTACTTC.

The chain couples TRBV19 to TRBJ1-3; TRBD1 matches 7 bases. Germline CDR1 reads LNHDA; CDR2 reads SQIVND (reference sequence). The CDR3 is 14 amino acids. Trimming at V came to 5 bases and at J to 3 bases, leaving 4 bases not matched to a gene. Here the CDR3 reads CASSVTGDGNTIYF. CDR3 nucleotides: TGTGCCAGTAGTGTAACAGGGGATGGAAACACCATATATTTT.

This rearrangement joins TRBV14 to TRBJ1-1; tentative D call: TRBD1 (5 bases). The CDR3 contains 15 residues. V shed 1 base and J shed 1 base, with 10 bases lying between them. Germline CDR1 is SGHDN and CDR2 is FVKESK. CDR3 amino acids: CASSQGGRANTEAFF. CDR3 DNA sequence: TGTGCCAGCAGCCAAGGAGGCAGGGCGAACACTGAAGCTTTCTTT.

The genes are TRBV25-1 and TRBJ2-3, with TRBD2 matching over 7 bases. The ends lost 7 bases at V and 5 bases at J; junction bases unmatched: 6. The CDR3 loop spans 13 amino acids. Germline loops: CDR1 MGHDK, CDR2 SYGVNS. The CDR3 region has the DNA TGTGCCAGCACCTGGGGAGGGGTAGATACGCAGTATTTT. It translates to CASTWGGVDTQYF.

The chain uses TRBV2 and TRBJ2-7, with 8 positions matching TRBD1. CDR1 is SNHLY and CDR2 is FYNNEI in the germline V gene. This CDR3 is built from 15 residues. V lost 5 bases, J lost 2 bases, and 8 bases stayed unmatched. This chain's CDR3 is CASSYPDRGTYEQYF. CDR3 DNA sequence: TGTGCCAGCAGTTACCCCGACAGGGGAACCTACGAGCAGTACTTC. Drawing the rest from reference TRBV2 and TRBJ2-7, the complete variable domain is EPEVTQTPSHQVTQMGQEVILRCVPISNHLYFYWYRQILGQKVEFLVSFYNNEISEKSEIFDDQFSVERPDGSNFTLKIRSTKLEDSAMYFCASSYPDRGTYEQYFGPGTRLTVT.